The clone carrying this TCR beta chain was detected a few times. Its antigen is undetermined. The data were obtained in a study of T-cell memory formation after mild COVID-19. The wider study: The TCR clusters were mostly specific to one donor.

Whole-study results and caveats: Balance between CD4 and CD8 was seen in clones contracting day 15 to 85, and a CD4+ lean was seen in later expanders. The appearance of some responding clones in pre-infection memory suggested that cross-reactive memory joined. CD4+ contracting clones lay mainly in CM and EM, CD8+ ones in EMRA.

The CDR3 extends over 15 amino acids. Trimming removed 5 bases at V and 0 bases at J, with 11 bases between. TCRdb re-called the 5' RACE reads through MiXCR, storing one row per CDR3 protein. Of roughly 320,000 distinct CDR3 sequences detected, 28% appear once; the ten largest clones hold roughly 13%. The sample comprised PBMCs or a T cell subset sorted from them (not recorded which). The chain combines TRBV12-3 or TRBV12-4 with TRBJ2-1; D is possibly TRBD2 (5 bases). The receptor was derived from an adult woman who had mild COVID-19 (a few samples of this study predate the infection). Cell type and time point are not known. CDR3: CASSLERSSYNEQFF. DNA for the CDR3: TGTGCCAGCAGTCTCGAGCGGAGCTCCTACAATGAGCAGTTCTTC.